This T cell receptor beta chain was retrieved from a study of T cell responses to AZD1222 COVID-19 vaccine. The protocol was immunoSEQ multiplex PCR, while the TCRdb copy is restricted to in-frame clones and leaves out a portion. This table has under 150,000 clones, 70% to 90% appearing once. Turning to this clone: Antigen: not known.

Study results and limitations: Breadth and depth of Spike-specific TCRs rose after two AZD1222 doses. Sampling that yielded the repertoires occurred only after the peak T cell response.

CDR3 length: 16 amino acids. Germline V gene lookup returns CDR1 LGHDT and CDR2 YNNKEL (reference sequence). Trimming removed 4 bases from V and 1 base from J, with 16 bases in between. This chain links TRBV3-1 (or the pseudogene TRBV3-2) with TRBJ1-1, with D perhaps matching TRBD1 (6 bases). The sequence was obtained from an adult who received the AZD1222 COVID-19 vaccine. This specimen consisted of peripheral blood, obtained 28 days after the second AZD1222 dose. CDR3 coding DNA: TGTGCCAGCAGCCCCAGGGGCTGGGTAAGGAACACTGAAGCTTTCTTT. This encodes CASSPRGWVRNTEAFF.